This T cell receptor beta chain appears in the sequencing data of a study of T cell responses to AZD1222 COVID-19 vaccine. General study results and limits: Seropositive AZD1222 recipients at baseline numbered only six or seven.

V was clipped by 4 bases and J by 5 bases; unmatched bases: 8. Germline lookup yields CDR1 LNHDA and CDR2 SQIVND (reference sequence). The CDR3 runs 15 residues. Using immunoSEQ multiplex PCR, the repertoire was profiled, and TCRdb retains in-frame clones only, with some absent. Among 120,000 or so clones listed, 80% to 95% were seen once. With regard to this clone: Its antigen is unidentified.

The chain carries TRBV19 and TRBJ1-5, with 7 bases that match TRBD1. This TCR came from an adult in good health. The sequencing used peripheral blood, collected on day 0 of AZD1222 vaccination. DNA for the CDR3: TGTGCCAGTAGTACGGGTCGCAGGGGGGATCAGCCCCAGCATTTT. It is translated as CASSTGRRGDQPQHF. The full variable domain, in which reference TRBV19 and TRBJ1-5 provide the parts outside the CDR3, is DGGITQSPKYLFRKEGQNVTLSCEQNLNHDAMYWYRQDPGQGLRLIYYSQIVNDFQKGDIAEGYSVSREKKESFPLTVTSAQKNPTAFYLCASSTGRRGDQPQHFGDGTRLSIL.